The T cell receptor beta chain described here comes from a study of T cell repertoires in cytomegalovirus infection. Study context: Peptides in the study included HLA-C-restricted and HLA-B-restricted CMV epitopes.

As concerns this clonotype: As yet, its antigen is unknown.

TCRdb fed the reads into MiXCR, producing one record per CDR3 protein. The table has 450,000 to 600,000 distinct CDR3 sequences, roughly 46% seen once. Germline lookup yields CDR1 MNHNS and CDR2 SASEGT. Trimming left V 5 bases short and J 2 bases short, with 21 bases between. The length of the CDR3 is 17 residues. V is TRBV6-1 and J is TRBJ1-1; no definite D call. The sequencing here drew on cultured PBMCs, taken from culture after CMV antigen stimulation. The TCR was taken from a human donor in good health (CMV status not recorded). Some clones in this sample may be carry-over from other donors' samples. CDR3 protein: CASSIPYGRASNTEAFF. The CDR3 nucleotides read TGTGCCAGCAGTATCCCGTATGGGCGGGCTTCTAACACTGAAGCTTTCTTT.